These 32 T cell receptor beta chains originate from one sample sequenced in a study of cytomegalovirus exposure and HLA in healthy donors. The PCR employed 60 Vbeta primers together with 13 Jbeta primers. Assay used: immunoSEQ multiplex PCR; TCRdb lists only in-frame clones, some missing. The sample lists 110,000 or so clones, roughly 80% occurring once. Source material: PBMCs. Every receptor here comes from a female donor in good health and CMV-seronegative.

Written as DNA, the CDR3 is TGTGCCAGTAGTAACTTAAACTATGGCTACACCTTC. It specifies CASSNLNYGYTF. The rearrangement uses TRBV19 and TRBJ1-2; D is unresolved. The germline gives CDR1 LNHDA, CDR2 SQIVND (reference sequence). Trimming took 4 bases from V and 2 from J, leaving 5 bases between them. The CDR3 covers 12 residues.

The sample holds one count of this clone. The chain carries TRBV20-1 and TRBJ1-2; D remains unclear. The V end lost 4 bases, the J end lost 9 bases, and 12 bases lay between the germline ends. This CDR3 has 11 amino acids. CDR1 is DFQATT and CDR2 is SNEGSKA in the germline V gene (reference sequence). The chain's CDR3 is CSAISGYSYTF. The CDR3 bases are TGCAGTGCTATTTCGGGGTACAGCTACACCTTC.

This clone appeared a few times. This rearrangement joins TRBV6-5 to TRBJ2-7; 10 bases agree with TRBD1. The CDR3 extends over 15 amino acids. Germline CDR1 and CDR2: MNHEY and SVGAGI. With 4 bases clipped from V and 4 bases from J, the junction kept 7 bases outside the gene matches. The CDR3 loop reads CASSSPPGQGYEQYF. The CDR3 nucleotides are TGTGCCAGCAGTTCACCTCCGGGACAGGGGTACGAGCAGTACTTC.

The rearrangement joins TRBV7-9 to TRBJ1-5; D call uncertain. The V gene's germline CDR1 is SEHNR and CDR2 FQNEAQ (reference sequence). Trimming left V 1 base short and J 6 bases short, with 7 bases between. The CDR3 runs 13 residues. The CDR3 nucleotides are TGTGCCAGCAGCTTAGGTTCGAGTCAGCCCCAGCATTTT. It is translated as CASSLGSSQPQHF.

The chain carries TRBV30 and TRBJ1-2, with D perhaps TRBD1 (5 bases). The germline CDR1 and CDR2 sequences are GTSNPN and SVGIG (reference sequence). The CDR3 has 12 residues. V lost 3 bases and J 4 bases, leaving 9 bases between the germline ends. Written as DNA, the CDR3 is TGTGCCTGGAGAGGGGCTAGCTATGGCTACACCTTC. Protein sequence: CAWRGASYGYTF.

The J gene is TRBJ1-6, the V gene TRBV2, with 9 bases fitting TRBD1. Germline lookup yields CDR1 SNHLY and CDR2 FYNNEI. The V segment lost 2 bases and the J segment 9 bases; nucleotides outside the gene matches: 5. CDR3 length: 15 residues. The CDR3 region is CASSERDREVSPLHF. CDR3 sequence (DNA): TGTGCCAGCAGTGAACGGGACAGGGAGGTTTCACCCCTCCACTTT.

The chain is built from TRBV19 and TRBJ1-1; D not certain. CDR3 length equals 14 residues. Germline CDR1 and CDR2: LNHDA and SQIVND (reference sequence). Trimming removed 7 bases at V and 6 bases at J, with 18 bases between. The CDR3 DNA reads as TGTGCCAGTACCCCGTCGGGTCGGAAATCTGAAGCTTTCTTT. This codes for CASTPSGRKSEAFF.

V and J are TRBV4-3 and TRBJ2-1, with D possibly being TRBD1 (6 bases). Germline CDR1 reads LGHNA; CDR2 reads YSLEER. CDR3 length equals 15 residues. Trimming shortened V by 4 bases and J by 3 bases, and 13 bases separated the two germline ends. The CDR3 loop reads CASSLLRDNYNEQFF. The CDR3 region has the DNA TGCGCCAGCAGCCTCCTCCGGGACAACTACAATGAGCAGTTCTTC.

This sequence joins TRBV15 and TRBJ1-1, with D hard to call. Germline V gene data show CDR1 as LNHNV and CDR2 as YYDKDF (reference sequence). V was cut by 0 bases and J by 5 bases, with 13 bases left in between. This CDR3 spans 15 amino acids. The CDR3 loop is CATSRDVRGPTEAFF. CDR3 DNA sequence: TGTGCCACCAGCAGAGATGTCCGAGGGCCGACTGAAGCTTTCTTT.

The V call is TRBV6-1, the J call TRBJ2-1, with TRBD1 as a possible D gene (6 bases). Germline CDR1 reads MNHNS; CDR2 reads SASEGT. The V end lost 1 base, the J end lost 12 bases, and 16 bases lay between the germline ends. This CDR3 spans 14 amino acids. The chain's CDR3 is CASSEVRSRGAQFF. The CDR3 region has the DNA TGTGCCAGCAGTGAAGTACGTAGCAGGGGCGCGCAGTTCTTC.

The V and J genes are TRBV28 and TRBJ2-7; a weak D match, TRBD2 (7 bases). Looked up from germline, CDR1 is MDHEN and CDR2 is SYDVKM. The CDR3 contains 12 residues. The ends were cut back, 8 bases at V and 7 bases at J, with 15 bases in the middle. The CDR3 loop reads CASLRGAREQYF. The CDR3 DNA follows: TGTGCCAGCCTACGGGGGGCGAGGGAGCAGTACTTC.

Regarding this clone: Additional DNA sequences in this sample encode the identical CDR3. The chain is built from TRBV14 and TRBJ2-1, with TRBD2 as a possible D gene (5 bases). The length of the CDR3 is 12 residues. Germline CDR1 and CDR2: SGHDN and FVKESK. Trimming cost V 4 bases and J 5 bases, with 6 bases left between them. In DNA, the CDR3 is TGTGCCAGCAGCCCTAGCCACAATGAGCAGTTCTTC. It yields the protein CASSPSHNEQFF.

The chain uses TRBV19 and TRBJ2-3; 11 bases align to TRBD2. The V segment lost 6 bases and the J segment 0 bases; nucleotides outside the gene matches: 5. The germline CDR1 and CDR2 sequences are LNHDA and SQIVND (reference sequence). The CDR3 extends over 16 amino acids. The CDR3 reads CASSSIAGGSTDTQYF. The CDR3 DNA follows: TGTGCCAGTAGCAGTATAGCGGGGGGGAGCACAGATACGCAGTATTTT.

This clone was recorded a few times. V is TRBV4-1 and J is TRBJ1-4, with D possibly matching TRBD1 (6 bases). V shed 4 bases and J shed 11 bases, with 20 bases lying between them. This CDR3 is built from 15 residues. CDR1 and CDR2 from the germline V gene are MGHRA and YSYEKL. CDR3 bases: TGCGCCAGCAGCCTATTCGTAGCACAGGGTTTTAAACTGTTTTTT. The encoded protein is CASSLFVAQGFKLFF.

V gene TRBV5-1 combines with J gene TRBJ2-3, with D maybe TRBD2 (6 bases). V was clipped by 4 bases and J by 4 bases, with 13 bases between them. Germline lookup yields CDR1 SGHRS and CDR2 YFSETQ. The CDR3 runs 14 residues. The CDR3 sequence is CASSARGAADTQYF. CDR3 sequence (DNA): TGCGCCAGCAGCGCTCGCGGGGCCGCAGATACGCAGTATTTT.

The V gene is TRBV19, the J gene TRBJ2-2; 7 nucleotides match TRBD1. After removal of 5 bases from V and 2 bases from J, the junction contained 2 bases not matched to a gene. The germline V gene has CDR1 LNHDA and CDR2 SQIVND (reference sequence). The CDR3 spans 14 residues. CDR3 region: CASSRDSNTGELFF. In DNA form, the CDR3 reads TGTGCCAGTAGTCGGGACAGTAACACCGGGGAGCTGTTTTTT.

This CDR3 is CASSKTLGGNYGYTF. The DNA of the CDR3 is TGTGCCAGCAGTAAGACCTTAGGGGGCAACTATGGCTACACCTTC. V gene TRBV27 combines with J gene TRBJ1-2, with 7 bases matching TRBD1. Unmatched junction bases numbered 8, after V lost 5 bases and J lost 2 bases. This CDR3 spans 15 amino acids. Germline CDR1 and CDR2: MNHEY and SMNVEV (reference sequence).

The V call is TRBV7-9, the J call TRBJ1-2; D perhaps matches TRBD1 (6 bases). V was cut by 0 bases and J by 6 bases, with 17 bases left in between. The CDR3 length is 16 residues. The V gene's germline CDR1 is SEHNR and CDR2 FQNEAQ (reference sequence). CDR3 sequence: CASSLALSGGRNGYTF. The CDR3 DNA sequence: TGTGCCAGCAGCTTAGCGCTATCGGGGGGCAGGAATGGCTACACCTTC.

This sequence joins TRBV10-3 and TRBJ1-2; a weak D match, TRBD1 (6 bases). Germline loops: CDR1 ENHRY, CDR2 SYGVKD. V lost 0 bases and J 8 bases, leaving 13 bases between the germline ends. This CDR3 region has 14 residues. The CDR3 reads CAISESEARGGYTF. Written as DNA, the CDR3 is TGTGCCATCAGTGAGTCGGAGGCCAGGGGCGGCTACACCTTC.

V and J are TRBV7-8 and TRBJ2-5, with D possibly TRBD2 on 5 matching bases. The germline V gene encodes CDR1 SGHVS and CDR2 FQNEAQ. V was trimmed by 4 bases and J by 11 bases, leaving 11 bases between them. This CDR3 has 11 residues. CDR3 residues: CASSSIGEQYF. The CDR3 DNA reads as TGTGCCAGCAGCTCGATTGGGGAGCAGTACTTC.

This sequence joins TRBV28 and TRBJ2-7; TRBD1 is a possible D gene (5 bases). This CDR3 has 14 residues. Germline assignment: CDR1 MDHEN and CDR2 SYDVKM. V was cut by 5 bases and J by 0 bases, with 11 bases left in between. CDR3 bases: TGTGCCAGCAGTCAACAGGCCGGCTCCTACGAGCAGTACTTC. It specifies CASSQQAGSYEQYF. Combining the CDR3 with reference TRBV28 and TRBJ2-7 gives the whole variable domain DVKVTQSSRYLVKRTGEKVFLECVQDMDHENMFWYRQDPGLGLRLIYFSYDVKMKEKGDIPEGYSVSREKKERFSLILESASTNQTSMYLCASSQQAGSYEQYFGPGTRLTVT.

The V gene is TRBV18, the J gene TRBJ2-2; TRBD1 is a possible D gene (6 bases). Germline loops: CDR1 KGHSH, CDR2 LQKENI. V dropped 3 bases and J dropped 0 bases, with 8 bases sitting between them. This CDR3 contains 15 residues. The CDR3: CASSPDSANTGELFF. The CDR3 DNA reads TGTGCCAGCTCACCGGACAGCGCGAACACCGGGGAGCTGTTTTTT. Together with reference TRBV18 and TRBJ2-2, the CDR3 gives the full variable domain: NAGVMQNPRHLVRRRGQEARLRCSPMKGHSHVYWYRQLPEEGLKFMVYLQKENIIDESGMPKERFSAEFPKEGPSILRIQQVVRGDSAAYFCASSPDSANTGELFFGEGSRLTVL.

This chain links TRBV2 with TRBJ2-7, with D possibly matching TRBD1 (6 bases). The germline V gene encodes CDR1 SNHLY and CDR2 FYNNEI. Trimming cost V 5 bases and J 1 base, with 12 bases left between them. This CDR3 comprises 14 residues. CDR3 DNA: TGTGCCAGCAGTACAGGGCCGACATCCTACGAGCAGTACTTC. It is translated as CASSTGPTSYEQYF.

This clone showed up just a few times. The chain has TRBV4-1 and TRBJ2-2, with a tentative D call TRBD1 (6 bases). The CDR3 is 15 residues long. The V end was cut by 2 bases, the J end by 4 bases, with 11 bases between. CDR1 MGHRA and CDR2 YSYEKL come from the germline V gene. Written as DNA, the CDR3 is TGCGCCAGCAGCCAAACAGGGTCGGGCACCGGGGAGCTGTTTTTT. The encoded protein is CASSQTGSGTGELFF.

V gene TRBV7-9 combines with J gene TRBJ1-2; D remains ambiguous. V lost 1 base, J lost 1 base, and 7 bases lay in between. CDR3 length: 14 amino acids. Germline V gene data show CDR1 as SEHNR and CDR2 as FQNEAQ (reference sequence). The CDR3 spells CASSLVAYNYGYTF. The CDR3, as DNA: TGTGCCAGCAGCTTAGTAGCCTATAACTATGGCTACACCTTC.

The chain uses TRBV7-9 and TRBJ1-1; D unresolved. Germline V lookup: CDR1 SEHNR, CDR2 FQNEAQ (reference sequence). V was pared by 0 bases and J by 7 bases, with 9 bases between. The length of the CDR3 is 13 residues. The DNA for the CDR3 is TGTGCCAGCAGCTTAGCCAGATCCCATGAAGCTTTCTTT. Its translation: CASSLARSHEAFF.

The rearrangement uses TRBV14 and TRBJ2-5; D is perhaps TRBD2 (6 bases). Trimming removed 1 base at V and 5 bases at J, with 11 bases between. CDR3 length: 14 residues. CDR1 is SGHDN, CDR2 FVKESK, per germline. CDR3 residues: CASSQVTGAETQYF. CDR3 nucleotides: TGTGCCAGCAGCCAAGTTACGGGAGCGGAGACCCAGTACTTC.

The genes are TRBV7-8 and TRBJ1-4, with 7 bases aligning to TRBD1. The CDR3 contains 17 residues. CDR1 SGHVS and CDR2 FQNEAQ come from the germline V gene. The J segment lost 6 bases and the V segment lost 5 bases, leaving 15 bases of the junction unmatched. This CDR3 reads CASSPIGSTGSDEKLFF. The CDR3 nucleotides read TGTGCCAGCAGCCCAATAGGGTCGACAGGGTCTGATGAAAAACTGTTTTTT. The full variable domain, in which reference TRBV7-8 and TRBJ1-4 provide the parts outside the CDR3, is GAGVSQSPRYKVAKRGQDVALRCDPISGHVSLFWYQQALGQGPEFLTYFQNEAQLDKSGLPSDRFFAERPEGSVSTLKIQRTQQEDSAVYLCASSPIGSTGSDEKLFFGSGTQLSVL.

J is TRBJ2-7 and V is TRBV6-1, with a possible D match to TRBD1 (5 bases). Germline-derived CDR1 and CDR2 are MNHNS and SASEGT. The CDR3 totals 13 residues. Trimming took off 6 bases at V and 0 bases at J, with 9 bases between the two ends. CDR3 sequence: CASSPDSSYEQYF. The CDR3 nucleotides are TGTGCCAGCAGCCCCGACAGCTCCTACGAGCAGTACTTC.

This clone was detected only a few times. The chain recombines TRBV19 with TRBJ1-1; D ambiguous. This CDR3 contains 12 residues. CDR1 is LNHDA and CDR2 is SQIVND in the germline V gene (reference sequence). V was trimmed by 5 bases and J by 10 bases, leaving 14 bases between them. The CDR3, as DNA: TGTGCCAGTAGTCCCCCAGCGGCCCGAGCTTTCTTT. Translation gives CASSPPAARAFF.

This rearrangement joins TRBV5-6 to TRBJ2-2; no clear D. The CDR3 has 11 amino acids. V shed 4 bases and J shed 8 bases, with 6 bases lying between them. The germline CDR1 and CDR2 sequences are SGHDT and YYEEEE. The CDR3 protein is CASSNRGELFF. CDR3 DNA sequence: TGTGCCAGCAGCAACCGGGGGGAGCTGTTTTTT.

The gene calls are TRBV2 and TRBJ2-7; no clear D. CDR1 is SNHLY, CDR2 FYNNEI, per germline. The CDR3 spans 14 residues. V was clipped by 6 bases and J by 1 base, with 13 bases between them. CDR3 region: CASRPRRDSYEQYF. The CDR3 DNA follows: TGTGCCAGCAGGCCCCGGAGAGATTCCTACGAGCAGTACTTC.